This entry features one T cell receptor beta chain sequence. This clonotype appeared a few times. Its cognate antigen has yet to be identified. No much larger clone is present one base from it, and per-base qualities are unavailable. Via the germline V gene, CDR1 is LGHNA and CDR2 YSLEER. The CDR3 sequence holds 14 residues, the cysteine and phenylalanine included. The sequence is cut down to CDR3 DNA, 42 bases in frame from base 1. V is trimmed back by 9 bases and J by 11 bases, and the junction contains 16 bases that no gene match accounts for. This record belongs to a study of response to subunit inactivated influenza vaccine (dated by TCRdb to the late 2010s). With respect to the entire study: Deep quantitative profiling of the T cell receptor repertoire was used in the study to follow responses to a trivalent subunit inactivated influenza vaccine. Broader findings and caveats from the paper: It was suggested by the authors that each seasonal influenza vaccination may recruit only a limited number of new T cells.

Libraries came from RT-PCR. Data came from an Illumina HiSeq 2500. The public reads were quality trimmed at Q25 with fastp and then assembled into clones with MiXCR by TCRdb, keeping productive beta chains. Rows with one shared CDR3 protein collapse into an entry with the most common genes and DNA. For this sample the table gives 300,000 to 350,000 distinct CDR3 sequences, of which approximately 20% were detected only once. 10% of the sample is in the top ten clones. The sequencing used PBMCs from blood, collected 21 months after vaccination. The TCR was taken from a man aged 50-75 years who received an inactivated influenza vaccine. Donor details come from another sample of the same person, matched by shared clones. The chain employs TRBV4-3 and TRBJ1-5, with 7 central nucleotides matching TRBD1. The CDR3 here reads CARRQGPPRVSQHF. At the DNA level, the sequence is TGCGCCAGAAGACAGGGCCCACCCAGGGTTTCCCAGCATTTT.